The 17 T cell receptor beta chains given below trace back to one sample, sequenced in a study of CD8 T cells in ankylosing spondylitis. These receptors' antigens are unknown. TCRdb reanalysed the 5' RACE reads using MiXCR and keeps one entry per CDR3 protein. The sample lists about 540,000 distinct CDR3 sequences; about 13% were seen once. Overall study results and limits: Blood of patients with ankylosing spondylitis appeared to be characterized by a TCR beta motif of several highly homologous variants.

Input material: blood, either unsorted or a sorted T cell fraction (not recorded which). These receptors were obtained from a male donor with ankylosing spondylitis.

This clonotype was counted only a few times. CDR3 sequence reads: CSARGGSTDQPQHF. CDR3 sequence (DNA): TGCAGTGCCCGGGGCGGGTCAACCGATCAGCCCCAGCATTTT. The V call is TRBV20-1, the J call TRBJ1-5; a weak D match, TRBD1 (5 bases). Germline V gene lookup returns CDR1 DFQATT and CDR2 SNEGSKA (reference sequence). This CDR3 region has 14 residues. With 6 bases removed from V and 5 bases from J, the gap between germline ends came to 17 bases.

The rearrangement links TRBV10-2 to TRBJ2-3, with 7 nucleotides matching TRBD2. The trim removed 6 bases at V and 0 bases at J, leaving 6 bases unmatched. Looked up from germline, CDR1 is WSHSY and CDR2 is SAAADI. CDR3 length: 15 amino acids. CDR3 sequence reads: CASSESGTSTDTQYF. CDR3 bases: TGCGCCAGCAGCGAGAGCGGGACGAGCACAGATACGCAGTATTTT.

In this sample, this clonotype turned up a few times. The CDR3 bases are TGCGCCAGCAGCCAACCGGGACTAGCCCACAATGAGCAGTTCTTC. Its protein product is CASSQPGLAHNEQFF. The chain uses TRBV4-1 and TRBJ2-1, with 9 positions matching TRBD2. Germline V CDR1 and CDR2: MGHRA, YSYEKL. This CDR3 is built from 15 residues. The junction had 4 bases not matched to a gene; V was cut back by 2 bases and J by 5 bases.

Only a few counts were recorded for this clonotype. The CDR3 sequence is CASSFGGGSPLHF. CDR3 coding DNA: TGCGCCAGCAGCTTTGGGGGCGGATCACCCCTCCACTTT. The V call is TRBV5-1, the J call TRBJ1-6, with a weak D call TRBD1 (6 bases). V gave up 2 bases and J gave up 10 bases, with 10 bases separating them. Germline assignment: CDR1 SGHRS and CDR2 YFSETQ. This CDR3 has 13 residues. Looking up the rest from reference TRBV5-1 and TRBJ1-6 gives the full variable domain: KAGVTQTPRYLIKTRGQQVTLSCSPISGHRSVSWYQQTPGQGLQFLFEYFSETQRNKGNFPGRFSGRQFSNSRSEMNVSTLELGDSALYLCASSFGGGSPLHFGNGTRLTVT.

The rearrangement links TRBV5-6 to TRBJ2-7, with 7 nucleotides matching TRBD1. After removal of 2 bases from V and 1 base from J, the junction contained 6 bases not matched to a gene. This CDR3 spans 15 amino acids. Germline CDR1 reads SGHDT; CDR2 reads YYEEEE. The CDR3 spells CASSFIFRGSYEQYF. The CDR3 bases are TGTGCCAGCAGCTTTATCTTCAGGGGGTCCTACGAGCAGTACTTC.

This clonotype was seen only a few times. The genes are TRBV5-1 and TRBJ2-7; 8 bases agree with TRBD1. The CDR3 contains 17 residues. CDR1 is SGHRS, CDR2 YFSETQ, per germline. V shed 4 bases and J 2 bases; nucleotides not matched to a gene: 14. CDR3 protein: CASSRGQARGWTYEQYF. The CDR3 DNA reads TGCGCCAGCAGCAGGGGACAGGCAAGGGGATGGACCTACGAGCAGTACTTC.

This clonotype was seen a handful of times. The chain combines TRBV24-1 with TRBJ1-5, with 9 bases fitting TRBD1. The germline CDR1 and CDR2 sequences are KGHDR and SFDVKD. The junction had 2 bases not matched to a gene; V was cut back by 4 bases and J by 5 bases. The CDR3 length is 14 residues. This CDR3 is CATSDTGGHQPQHF. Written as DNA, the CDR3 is TGTGCCACCAGTGACACAGGGGGCCATCAGCCCCAGCATTTT.

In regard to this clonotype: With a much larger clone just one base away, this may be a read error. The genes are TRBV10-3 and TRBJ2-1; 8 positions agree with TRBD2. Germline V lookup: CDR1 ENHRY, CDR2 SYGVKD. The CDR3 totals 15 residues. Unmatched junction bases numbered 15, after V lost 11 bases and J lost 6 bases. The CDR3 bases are TGTGCCTCGGGCGGAGCGGGAGTTAGAAGCAATGAGCAGTTCTTC. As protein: CASGGAGVRSNEQFF.

CDR3 coding DNA: TGCAGCGTTGGTCCTCCTAGGCCGCCGGGACAGGGTTTCTTAATTTCACCCCTCCACTTT. As protein: CSVGPPRPPGQGFLISPLHF. V gene TRBV29-1 combines with J gene TRBJ1-6, with 9 bases fitting TRBD1. This CDR3 is built from 20 residues. V lost 4 bases to trimming and J lost 9 bases; unmatched junction nucleotides: 25. Germline V gene data show CDR1 as SQVTM and CDR2 as ANQGSEA. Supplemented by reference TRBV29-1 and TRBJ1-6, the full variable domain reads SAVISQKPSRDICQRGTSLTIQCQVDSQVTMMFWYRQQPGQSLTLIATANQGSEATYESGFVIDKFPISRPNLTFSTLTVSNMSPEDSSIYLCSVGPPRPPGQGFLISPLHFGNGTRLTVT.

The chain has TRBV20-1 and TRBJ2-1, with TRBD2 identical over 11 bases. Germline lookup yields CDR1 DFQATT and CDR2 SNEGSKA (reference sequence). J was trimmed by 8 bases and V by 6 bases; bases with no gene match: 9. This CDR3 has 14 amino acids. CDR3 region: CSARGTSGGDEQFF. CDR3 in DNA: TGCAGTGCCCGGGGTACTAGCGGGGGCGATGAGCAGTTCTTC.

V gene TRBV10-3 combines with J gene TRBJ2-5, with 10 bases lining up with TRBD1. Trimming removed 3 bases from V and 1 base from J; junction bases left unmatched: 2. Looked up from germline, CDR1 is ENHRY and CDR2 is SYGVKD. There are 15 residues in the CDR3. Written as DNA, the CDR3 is TGTGCCATCAGTGAAGACAGGGGGCGCCAAGAGACCCAGTACTTC. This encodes CAISEDRGRQETQYF.

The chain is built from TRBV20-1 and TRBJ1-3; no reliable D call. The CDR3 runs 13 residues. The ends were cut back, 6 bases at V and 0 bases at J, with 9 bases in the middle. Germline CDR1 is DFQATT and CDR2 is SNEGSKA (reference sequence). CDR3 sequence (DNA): TGCAGTGCGGGGAGTGGCTCTGGAAACACCATATATTTT. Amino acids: CSAGSGSGNTIYF.

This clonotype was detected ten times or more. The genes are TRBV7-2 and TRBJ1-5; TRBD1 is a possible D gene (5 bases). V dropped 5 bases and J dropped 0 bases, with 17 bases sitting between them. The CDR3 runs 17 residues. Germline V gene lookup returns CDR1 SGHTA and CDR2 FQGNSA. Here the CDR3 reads CASSQWGGGNSNQPQHF. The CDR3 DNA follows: TGTGCCAGCAGCCAATGGGGTGGGGGGAATAGCAATCAGCCCCAGCATTTT.

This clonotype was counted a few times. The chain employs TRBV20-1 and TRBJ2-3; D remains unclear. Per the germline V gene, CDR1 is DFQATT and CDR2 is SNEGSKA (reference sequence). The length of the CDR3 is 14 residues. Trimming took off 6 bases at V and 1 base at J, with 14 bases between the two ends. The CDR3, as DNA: TGCAGTGCCCACGACGCGCGCGGCACAGATACGCAGTATTTT. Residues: CSAHDARGTDTQYF.

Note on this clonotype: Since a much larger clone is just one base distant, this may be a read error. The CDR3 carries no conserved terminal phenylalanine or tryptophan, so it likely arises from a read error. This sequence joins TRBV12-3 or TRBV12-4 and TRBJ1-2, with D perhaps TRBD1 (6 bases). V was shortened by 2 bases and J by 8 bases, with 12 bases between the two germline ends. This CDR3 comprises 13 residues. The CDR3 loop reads CASSLTGTDGYTS. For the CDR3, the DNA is TGTGCCAGCAGTTTAACAGGGACCGACGGCTACACCTCC.

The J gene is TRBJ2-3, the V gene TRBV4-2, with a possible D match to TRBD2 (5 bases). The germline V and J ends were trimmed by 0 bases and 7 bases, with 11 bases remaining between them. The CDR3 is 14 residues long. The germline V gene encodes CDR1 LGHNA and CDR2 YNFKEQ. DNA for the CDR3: TGTGCCAGCAGCCAAGACCGACTAAAAAATACGCAGTATTTT. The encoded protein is CASSQDRLKNTQYF.

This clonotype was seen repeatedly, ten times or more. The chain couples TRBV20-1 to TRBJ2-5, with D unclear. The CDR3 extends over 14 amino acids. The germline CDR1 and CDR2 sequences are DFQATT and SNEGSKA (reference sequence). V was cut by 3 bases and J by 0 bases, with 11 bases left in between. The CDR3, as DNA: TGCAGTGCTAGTGCCCCCCGGGACCAAGAGACCCAGTACTTC. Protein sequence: CSASAPRDQETQYF.